Listed below are T cell receptor beta chains from one sample, sequenced in a study of blood T cells in healthy people across ages. MiXCR, run by TCRdb on the 5' RACE reads, gives a single entry per CDR3 protein. The table shows about 620,000 distinct CDR3 sequences, with around 52% occurring only once. Sequenced input: blood. The receptors originated from a woman aged 80 or over in good health. CDR3s include the opening cysteine and the closing phenylalanine or tryptophan. The D gene is left open where the match is weak. The size field is filled for only some rows; it gives once, few, many or a size class.

>16|TRBD1|.|TRBJ1-1|TRBV12-3/TRBV12-4
TGTGCCAGCAGTCGATATATACCAGGGGGCAACACTGAAGCTTTCTTT
CASSRYIPGGNTEAFF
>14|.|once|TRBJ1-5|TRBV3-1
TGTGCCAGCAGCCAAGCCCTGGCCAATCAGCCCCAGCATTTT
CASSQALANQPQHF
>15|.|.|TRBJ1-2|TRBV3-1
TGTGCCAGCAGCCAAGATGGGGCACCAAGCTGTGGCTACACCTTC
CASSQDGAPSCGYTF
>13|TRBD2|.|TRBJ2-3|TRBV29-1
TGCAGCGGGGGCTACCGGGGGGCAGATACGCAGTATTTT
CSGGYRGADTQYF
>13|.|many|TRBJ1-1|TRBV4-1
TGCGCCAGCAGCAGTAAGGGGAACACTGAAGCTTTCTTT
CASSSKGNTEAFF
>11|.|many|TRBJ2-7|TRBV24-1
TGTGCCACCAGTGCTGGCTACGAGCAGTACTTC
CATSAGYEQYF
>17|.|.|TRBJ2-7|TRBV15
TGTGCCACCAGCAGATATTACCGGCCGGGACAACCCAACGAGCAGTACTTC
CATSRYYRPGQPNEQYF
>16|.|few|TRBJ2-7|TRBV25-1
TGTGCCAGCAGTGAGGGCTTCGGGGGCGCCTCCTACGAGCAGTACTTC
CASSEGFGGASYEQYF
>16|.|.|TRBJ2-1|TRBV25-1
TGTGCCAGCAGTGACCTCCGGGACTTCAAAGGGAATGAGCAGTTCTTC
CASSDLRDFKGNEQFF
>15|TRBD2|.|TRBJ2-3|TRBV29-1
TGCAGCGTTGAAGCAGCGGGGGGAAGTACAGATACGCAGTATTTT
CSVEAAGGSTDTQYF